This TCR beta chain was documented in a study of cytomegalovirus exposure and HLA in healthy donors (TCRdb year 2017). For the wider study: An earlier analysis of some 550 of the donors reported about 250 Gb of sequence data and some 100 million unique TCR beta sequences from 150 million to 200 million T cells. An early release covering some 640 HLA-typed donors comprised about 310 gigabases of sequencing data and tens of millions of unique TCR sequences. Of the 300 to 450 genotyped donors, over 70% fell in the genetic ancestry cluster associated with self-reported Caucasian donors. The study aimed to test whether cataloging public T cell receptors could reveal signatures of past pathogen exposure. The study used immunosequencing to profile the T cell repertoires of approximately 650 subjects and linked those repertoires to cytomegalovirus serostatus. Along with the approximately 650-subject first cohort, a separate validation cohort of 120 different subjects was used. To predict cytomegalovirus infection status, the study combined high-throughput TCR immunosequencing, statistical association of individual TCRs with disease status, and machine learning. To study patterns of TCR occurrence, a later analysis re-analyzed previously published TCR beta repertoires from more than 550 donors and added high-resolution HLA genotyping. In the later analysis, no new phenotypic data were used to find candidate immune exposures; instead, reliance was placed on TCR beta sequences and their occurrence across donors. To decide whether each TCR beta V gene segment behaved as functional or pseudogenic, an earlier analysis of several hundred of the donors relied on high-throughput TCR beta sequencing. Donor age, sex, ethnicity and CMV serostatus were compiled together with the repertoire data. A later genetic analysis used genome-wide SNP genotypes for about 60% of the roughly 700 donors, treating that subset as a discovery cohort. Every discovery cohort repertoire had been produced on one sequencing platform. Class I and class II HLA loci were covered by the typing at four-digit resolution. Typing coverage differed by locus: A, B, C, DRB1 and DQB1 were typed in about 620-640 donors, DQA1 in around 500, DPA1 in over 600, and DPB1 in around 440. A few DR-DQ haplotypes were treated as single units for association and clustering because of strong linkage in the cohort. Among some 400 genotyped donors of the cohort, an average of around 250,000 unique TCR beta nucleotide sequences was sequenced per donor, of which 15% to 20% were non-productive. General findings and caveats noted by the study authors: Assigning TCR associations to individual alleles was difficult when HLA alleles, especially DR and DQ, strongly co-occurred. Most TCR sequences were seen in very few donors, while some public TCRs were found in many individuals. The study listed 164 TCR beta chains as associated with cytomegalovirus. A cluster of highly shared sequence variants was judged likely to be a technical artifact of the sequencing pipeline. A further reported finding was that TCR beta sequences accurately predicted the HLA-A and HLA-B alleles for most subjects in the first cohort. Correlated functional status among segregating V segments might be attributable to linkage disequilibrium, but an unknown experimental factor could not be ruled out. The classifier was reported to diagnose cytomegalovirus status with high specificity and sensitivity in both the original cohort and the validation cohort. V-gene and J-gene trimming of TCR beta chains was associated with a missense DCLRE1C variant in a later genetic analysis, and the association was replicated in an independent cohort. Because the 87-base-pair reads could not distinguish some IMGT-functional V segments, including TRBV6-2 and TRBV6-3, those segments were excluded. A later genetic analysis reported fewer N-insertions in productive TCRs among donors in an Asian-associated ancestry cluster than the roughly 720-donor mean. Specific HLA alleles were associated with 16,951 TCR beta sequences at a false discovery rate of 0.05 in a later analysis. According to a later analysis, TCR association rates differed among HLA loci, with DRB1 alleles showing the most associated TCRs and HLA-C alleles showing the fewest. In an earlier analysis of roughly 560 of the donors, most TCR beta V segments were observed in productive rearrangements about 90% or about 30% of the time, broadly matching IMGT annotations. Because HLA typing was unavailable for some donors at each locus, only the typed subset was used in association tests. Immune exposure information for the cohort was limited to CMV serostatus. Presence/absence analyses assumed roughly uniform sequencing depth across donors, an assumption that may not hold. In vitro tests confirmed that three of the cytomegalovirus-associated TCR beta chains recognize cytomegalovirus antigens. Because counts were too low, seventeen rarely observed V segments, including chromosome 9 orphons, were excluded from the earlier analysis of 587 of the donors. Most CMV-associated TCR beta chains appeared to be HLA-restricted in a later analysis, and the HLA associations seemed to be driven largely by CMV exposure. The authors suggested that the approach could potentially be extended to other disease states and immunological phenotypes. Several of the top co-occurrence clusters appeared to be linked to parvovirus B19, influenza, CMV and Epstein-Barr virus, according to a later analysis. Compared with equally common non-associated chains, HLA-associated TCR beta chains in a later analysis were more clonally expanded and had lower generation probabilities. The cohort was sequenced for TCR beta chains only, and without alpha or paired-chain data the features that could be detected were limited.

Receptor libraries were prepared by the immunoSEQ multiplex PCR assay. The multiplex PCR relied on a mix of 60 forward primers for TCR Vbeta segments and 13 reverse primers for TCR Jbeta segments. The CDR3 region of rearranged TCR beta genes was amplified from genomic DNA by a multiplex PCR assay. The amplified TCR beta libraries were sequenced on the Illumina HiSeq System as 87-base-pair reads. The study's own analysis went as follows. A later analysis counted some 80 million unique TCR beta chains across the 640 or so repertoires, and roughly 11 million of these chains were shared by at least two donors. To remove PCR and sequencing errors, raw reads were error-corrected and collapsed into unique sequences using a nearest-neighbor algorithm that merged closely related sequences. To assign V, D and J gene segments, CDR3 sequences were aligned to IMGT reference sequences. For a sequence to be retained, a match of at least six nucleotides was required to both a V gene segment and a J gene segment. Rearrangements were classified as productive when the CDR3 lacked stop codons and remained in frame with V and J, and all other rearrangements were classified as non-productive. Following IMGT convention, CDR3 was defined as the stretch from the second conserved V-encoded cysteine to the conserved J-encoded phenylalanine. Sequences without an unambiguous match to a single V gene segment were excluded from the earlier analysis of a few hundred of the donors. An earlier analysis of 500 to 700 of the donors classified V segments as functional when productive rearrangements were above 56.7% and as segregating when the standard deviation between donors was above 5%. To diagnose cytomegalovirus status from the catalog of TCR beta chain sequences, a statistical classification framework was built. V and J gene assignment, in a later analysis, came from comparing TCR nucleotide sequences with IMGT/GENE-DB human TR gene sequences. In a later analysis, CDR3 sequences and most-parsimonious VDJ recombination scenarios were assigned using the TCRdist pipeline. A later analysis defined each TCR beta chain by its CDR3 amino acid sequence plus V-gene family, and excluded reads lacking a unique V-gene family. A later analysis removed 592 highly shared, low-generation-probability nucleotide sequences to deal with suspected cross-contamination and a sequencing artifact. A later analysis calculated a clonal expansion index for each public chain from normalized within-repertoire ranks of inferred template counts. In a later analysis, generation probabilities were computed with a VDJ recombination model fitted to out-of-frame rearrangements, and the resulting probabilities were checked against IGoR. Hypergeometric tests were used in a later analysis to score TCR-TCR, TCR-HLA and TCR-CMV co-occurrence, with a repertoire-size bias correction applied to the TCR pairs. In a later analysis, false discovery rates were estimated by permuting HLA or CMV assignments 20 times. A later analysis grouped co-occurring TCRs with DBSCAN, adding TCRdist sequence similarity when clustering within HLA-allele-positive subsets. Repertoires with fewer than 30,000 or more than 120,000 public chains, plus five repertoires with anomalous nucleotide sharing, were excluded from co-occurrence clustering. Entries here come from immuneACCESS through TCRdb and include only in-frame sequences with V and J called. Some clones fail to appear in such tables; in the studies checked, an unresolved V gene covers under half of the shortfall, and the cause of the remainder is unknown. Clonal size and the V and J genes are those of that table, whereas D and trimming came from the DNA. Recorded for this sample are just over 150,000 clones; 70% to 90% of them occurred a single time. The ten largest account for about 2.3% of the sample.

A word on this clone: Its antigen has not been determined. No base quality information exists; no much larger clone differs at one position.

The cohort consisted of approximately 670 healthy bone marrow donors. At the time of sampling, every cohort member was nominally healthy, though immune exposures that went unrecorded were likely present. The donor tested CMV seronegative and was one of the 352 seronegative cohort members. A peripheral blood sample was collected from each donor, and TCR beta sequencing was performed on peripheral blood mononuclear cells. Genomic DNA extraction from the blood cell samples was performed with the Qiagen DNeasy Blood Extraction Kit. From cysteine to phenylalanine, the CDR3 is 18 amino acids long. Only the CDR3 portion is preserved as DNA: 54 bases, with reading frame beginning at the first base. From a lookup of the germline V gene, CDR1 and CDR2 are LGHNA and YNFKEQ. The germline V end is reduced by 3 bases and the J end by 1 base; junction bases left unmatched: 8.

The chain is made from TRBV4-2 and TRBJ2-7; 14 central bases correspond to TRBD2. This receptor was obtained from a woman under 30 in good health and CMV-seronegative. Sequences were obtained from PBMCs. The nucleotide sequence reads as follows: TGTGCCAGCAGCCACAGACTAGCGGGAGGGAGGGTATCCTACGAGCAGTACTTC. It translates as CASSHRLAGGRVSYEQYF.